This TCR beta chain was sequenced during a study of cytomegalovirus exposure and HLA in healthy donors (dated by TCRdb to about 2017). With regard to the full study: An earlier analysis of approximately 640 of the donors reported 250 to 350 Gb of sequence data and some 120 million unique TCR beta sequences from about 179 million T cells. Of the 350 to 450 genotyped donors, roughly 80% were placed in the genetic ancestry cluster associated with self-reported Caucasian donors. On average, roughly 250,000 unique TCR beta nucleotide sequences were sequenced per donor among a few hundred genotyped donors of the cohort, with roughly 18% of those sequences being non-productive. Genome-wide SNP genotypes for about 60% of the 666 donors were used in a later genetic analysis, which treated that subset as a discovery cohort. An early release covering about 600 HLA-typed donors comprised about 300 gigabases of sequencing data and 85 million or so unique TCR sequences. About five DR-DQ haplotypes were treated as single units for association and clustering because of strong linkage in the cohort. A later analysis re-examined previously published TCR beta repertoires from more than 650 donors and added high-resolution HLA genotyping to investigate patterns of TCR occurrence. Every discovery cohort repertoire had been produced on one sequencing platform. Class I and class II HLA loci were covered by the typing at four-digit resolution. In addition to the first cohort of 666 subjects, a separate validation cohort of 120 different subjects was used. An earlier analysis of around 580 of the donors used high-throughput TCR beta sequencing to judge whether each TCR beta V gene segment behaved as functional or pseudogenic. The T cell repertoires of 550 to 850 subjects were profiled by immunosequencing and related to cytomegalovirus serostatus. To predict cytomegalovirus infection status, the study brought together high-throughput TCR immunosequencing, statistical association of individual TCRs with disease status, and machine learning. Rather than using new phenotypic data, the later analysis identified candidate immune exposures from TCR beta sequences and from how often those sequences occurred across donors. The number of typed donors differed by locus: about 620-630 for A, B, C, DRB1 and DQB1; approximately 530 for DQA1; roughly 600 for DPA1; and 450 to 480 for DPB1. Donor age, sex, ethnicity and CMV serostatus were compiled together with the repertoire data. The study aimed to test whether cataloging public T cell receptors could reveal signatures of past pathogen exposure. General study outcomes and caveats: When HLA alleles, especially DR and DQ, strongly co-occurred, TCR associations were difficult to assign to individual alleles. A total of around 150 TCR beta chains were listed by the study as associated with cytomegalovirus. CMV serostatus was the only immune exposure information available for the cohort. In a later analysis, HLA-associated TCR beta chains showed more clonal expansion and lower generation probabilities than non-associated chains that were equally common. Specific HLA alleles were associated with more than 15,000 TCR beta sequences at a false discovery rate of 0.05 in a later analysis. A further reported finding was that TCR beta sequences accurately predicted the HLA-A and HLA-B alleles for most subjects in the first cohort. In a later analysis, several top co-occurrence clusters were reported to appear linked to parvovirus B19, influenza, CMV and Epstein-Barr virus. In a later genetic analysis, fewer N-insertions in productive TCRs were reported among donors in an Asian-associated ancestry cluster than the approximately 670-donor mean. Most CMV-associated TCR beta chains appeared to be HLA-restricted in a later analysis, and the HLA associations seemed to be driven largely by CMV exposure. According to the authors, the approach could potentially be generalized to other disease states and immunological phenotypes. In this cohort, only TCR beta chains were sequenced, and detectable features were limited by the absence of alpha or paired-chain data. While some public TCRs were present in many individuals, most TCR sequences turned up only very rarely across donors. In vitro tests confirmed that a few of the cytomegalovirus-associated TCR beta chains recognize cytomegalovirus antigens. The earlier analysis of approximately 590 of the donors excluded 15 to 20 rarely observed V segments, including chromosome 9 orphons, because counts were too low. A cluster of highly shared sequence variants was judged likely to represent a technical artifact of the sequencing pipeline. In a later genetic analysis, a missense DCLRE1C variant was associated with V-gene and J-gene trimming of TCR beta chains, and the association was replicated in an independent cohort. In an earlier analysis of around 600 of the donors, most TCR beta V segments were observed in productive rearrangements about 87% or about 30% of the time, broadly matching IMGT annotations. Roughly uniform sequencing depth across donors was assumed in presence/absence analyses, although this assumption may not hold. Some IMGT-functional V segments, including TRBV6-2 and TRBV6-3, could not be told apart with the 87-base-pair reads, so those segments were excluded. In a later analysis, the rate of TCR association differed among HLA loci, with DRB1 alleles having the most associated TCRs and HLA-C alleles having the fewest. Because HLA typing was unavailable for some donors at each locus, only the typed subset was used in association tests. The classifier was reported to diagnose cytomegalovirus status with high specificity and sensitivity in both the original and validation cohorts. Correlated functional status among segregating V segments might reflect linkage disequilibrium, but an unknown experimental factor could not be ruled out.

The library was generated by the immunoSEQ multiplex PCR assay. For the multiplex PCR, a mixture combining 60 forward primers for TCR Vbeta segments and 13 reverse primers for TCR Jbeta segments was used. The CDR3 region of rearranged TCR beta genes was amplified from genomic DNA by a multiplex PCR assay. The amplified TCR beta libraries were sequenced on the Illumina HiSeq System as 87-base-pair reads. The authors' pipeline ran thus. In a later analysis, 77 million or so unique TCR beta chains were counted across the 690 or so repertoires, and approximately 11 million of these chains were shared by at least two donors. To remove PCR and sequencing errors, raw reads were error-corrected and collapsed into unique sequences using a nearest-neighbor algorithm that merged closely related sequences. V, D and J gene segments were assigned by aligning CDR3 sequences to IMGT reference sequences. Each retained sequence needed at least a six-nucleotide match to both a V gene segment and a J gene segment. A rearrangement was called productive if the CDR3 had no stop codons and remained in frame with V and J, and every other rearrangement was called non-productive. Following IMGT convention, CDR3 was defined as the stretch from the second conserved V-encoded cysteine up to the conserved J-encoded phenylalanine. In an earlier analysis of around 600 of the donors, sequences lacking an unambiguous match to a single V gene segment were excluded. An earlier analysis of approximately 590 of the donors classified V segments as functional when productive rearrangements were above 56.7% and as segregating when the standard deviation between donors was above 5%. A statistical classification framework was built to diagnose cytomegalovirus status from the catalog of TCR beta chain sequences. A later analysis assigned V and J genes by comparing TCR nucleotide sequences with IMGT/GENE-DB human TR gene sequences. A later analysis assigned CDR3 sequences and most-parsimonious VDJ recombination scenarios with the TCRdist pipeline. In a later analysis, every TCR beta chain was defined by the combination of its CDR3 amino acid sequence and its V-gene family, and reads without a unique V-gene family were dropped. A later analysis removed 592 highly shared, low-generation-probability nucleotide sequences to deal with suspected cross-contamination and a sequencing artifact. In a later analysis, a clonal expansion index was calculated for each public chain from normalized within-repertoire ranks of inferred template counts. Generation probabilities in a later analysis came from a VDJ recombination model fitted to out-of-frame rearrangements, and those results were checked against IGoR. In a later analysis, hypergeometric tests were used to score TCR-TCR, TCR-HLA and TCR-CMV co-occurrence, with a repertoire-size bias correction applied to TCR pairs. To estimate false discovery rates, a later analysis permuted the HLA or CMV assignments 20 times. In a later analysis, co-occurring TCRs were grouped using DBSCAN, and TCRdist sequence similarity was added for clustering within HLA-allele-positive subsets. Repertoires with fewer than 30,000 or more than 120,000 public chains were left out of co-occurrence clustering, as were about 5 repertoires with anomalous nucleotide sharing. TCRdb took this table from immuneACCESS and kept in-frame rearrangements with V and J called. Such tables lack part of the clones; where checked against another copy, unresolved V genes explain under half of the gap, and the rest is unexplained. The DNA gave D and trimming, while V, J and clone size come from that table. This sample lists 250,000 to 350,000 clones; approximately 90% were detected once. The ten largest clones capture roughly 2% of the sample.

The cohort comprised some 730 healthy bone marrow donors. At the time of sampling, every cohort member was nominally healthy, though immune exposures that went unrecorded were likely present. The donor was CMV seronegative and was included in the group of a few hundred seronegative cohort members. A peripheral blood sample was provided by each donor, and peripheral blood mononuclear cells were used for TCR beta sequencing. Genomic DNA was extracted from the blood cell samples with the Qiagen DNeasy Blood Extraction Kit. Cut back by 4 bases and 4 bases, the V and J ends lie 16 bases apart. Looking up the germline V gene yields CDR1 SGHDN and CDR2 FVKESK. The CDR3 holds 16 amino acids from the cysteine to the phenylalanine. Kept here is only the CDR3 DNA, which spans 48 bases and is read in frame from base 1. On this clone itself: This clone's antigen is unknown. Base quality data are lacking; no much larger clone is found one base away.

Recombination joined TRBV14 with TRBJ1-4, with no confident D gene call. Sequencing was done on a sample of PBMCs. This TCR was recovered from a woman under 30 in good health and CMV-seronegative. The DNA sequence is given as TGTGCCAGCAGCCCAGGTCTGGTCACCTATAATGAAAAACTGTTTTTT. This encodes CASSPGLVTYNEKLFF.